This T cell receptor beta chain stems from a study of T cells in Graves' hyperthyroidism and ophthalmopathy. The investigators amplified TCR beta CDR3 regions from RNA transcripts. Using the HTBI primer set, a first-round RT-PCR was run on the TCR CDR3. Via MiXCR, TCRdb re-called the multiplex PCR reads, giving one row per CDR3 protein. The table has 600,000 or so distinct CDR3 sequences, roughly 17% seen once. This CDR3 is 14 amino acids long. Germline V lookup: CDR1 SGHRS, CDR2 YFSETQ. V trimming: 3 bases; J trimming: 2 bases; junction bases outside the gene matches: 2. This TCR was recovered from a woman aged 25 to 39 with Graves' hyperthyroidism. The chain uses TRBV5-1 and TRBJ2-3; 8 bases agree with TRBD1. What was sequenced was blood. CDR3 loop: CASSSGQDTDTQYF. In nucleotides, the CDR3 is TGCGCCAGCAGCTCGGGACAGGACACAGATACGCAGTATTTT. The whole variable domain, filled in from reference TRBV5-1 and TRBJ2-3, reads KAGVTQTPRYLIKTRGQQVTLSCSPISGHRSVSWYQQTPGQGLQFLFEYFSETQRNKGNFPGRFSGRQFSNSRSEMNVSTLELGDSALYLCASSSGQDTDTQYFGPGTRLTVL.